The clone carrying this T cell receptor beta chain was seen ten or more times. Its antigen remains unidentified. CDR1 MDHEN and CDR2 SYDVKM come from the germline V gene. The CDR3 loop spans 15 amino acids. With V trimmed by 4 bases and J by 6 bases, 10 bases remained unmatched. This specimen belongs to a study of T cells in Graves' hyperthyroidism and ophthalmopathy. Study findings and constraints: Most thyroid clonotypes that were expanded above 0.001 also turned up in blood.

Amplified regions were TCR beta CDR3 sequences from RNA transcripts. When the TCR CDR3 underwent first-round RT-PCR, the HTBI primer set was used. TCRdb re-called the multiplex PCR reads with MiXCR, one entry per CDR3 protein. The sample has about 600,000 distinct CDR3 sequences, approximately 15% seen once. Inclusion characteristics of ophthalmopathy patients comprised a Clinical Activity Score of at least 3, a NOSPECS grade of at least 4, and duration under 3 months. Clinical symptoms, serum thyroxine and TRAb, thyroid ultrasound and orbital computed tomography were used for the diagnoses. The TCR was taken from a woman under 30 with Graves' ophthalmopathy. Sequenced sample: blood. The chain is built from TRBV28 and TRBJ2-3; 7 nucleotides line up with TRBD2. DNA of the CDR3: TGTGCCAGCAGTTCCCACGGCGGGAGTACGGATACGCAGTATTTT. Translating gives CASSSHGGSTDTQYF. Together with reference TRBV28 and TRBJ2-3, the CDR3 gives the full variable domain: DVKVTQSSRYLVKRTGEKVFLECVQDMDHENMFWYRQDPGLGLRLIYFSYDVKMKEKGDIPEGYSVSREKKERFSLILESASTNQTSMYLCASSSHGGSTDTQYFGPGTRLTVL.